This T cell receptor beta chain comes out of a study of shared clonotypes between healthy human individuals. This CDR3 has 12 residues. Germline V CDR1 and CDR2: SGHDT, YYEEEE. Trimming cost V 5 bases and J 3 bases, with 9 bases left between them. This clone has only one observation. The naive CD8 subset, CD45RO-negative cells positively selected for CCR7, excluded terminally differentiated effector memory CD45RA+ cells. Clones were read by immunoSEQ multiplex PCR, and TCRdb kept only the in-frame ones, dropping some. The table includes more than 500,000 clones, approximately 96% detected once. The sample comprised naive CD8+ T cells sorted from blood. This receptor was obtained from a woman aged 25 to 45 in good health. J is TRBJ2-7 and V is TRBV5-6; D remains unclear. The CDR3 loop is CASSRTDYEQYF. The CDR3 nucleotides are TGTGCCAGCAGTCGGACGGACTACGAGCAGTACTTC.